The 32 T cell receptor beta chains listed next were all sequenced from one sample in a study of blood T cell repertoires in COVID-19. Profiled with immunoSEQ multiplex PCR; TCRdb holds only in-frame clones, not every one. The table lists approximately 150,000 clones, about 85% of them singletons, with about 4.6% in the top ten. The specimen was peripheral blood. These receptors came from a woman aged 55-69 years with active or convalescent COVID-19.

V gene TRBV7-2 combines with J gene TRBJ2-1; 7 bases line up with TRBD2. The CDR3 has 15 amino acids. The trim removed 6 bases at V and 4 bases at J, leaving 9 bases unmatched. Germline V gene sequence: CDR1 SGHTA, CDR2 FQGNSA. This CDR3 is CASSPAGVTYNEQFF. CDR3 coding DNA: TGTGCCAGCAGTCCTGCGGGGGTCACATACAATGAGCAGTTCTTC.

The gene calls are TRBV29-1 and TRBJ1-1, with a tentative D call TRBD1 (6 bases). The CDR3 runs to 16 residues. From germline, CDR1 is SQVTM and CDR2 ANQGSEA. The V and J ends lost 2 bases and 1 base respectively, with 17 bases between them. The CDR3 DNA sequence: TGCAGCGTTGAAATAGGGGGTTGGGTAAGGAACACTGAAGCTTTCTTT. This gives the protein CSVEIGGWVRNTEAFF.

V and J are TRBV5-1 and TRBJ2-2; D is unresolved. Trimming took 0 bases from V and 1 from J, leaving 7 bases between them. The CDR3 loop spans 15 amino acids. Per the germline V gene, CDR1 is SGHRS and CDR2 is YFSETQ. CDR3: CASSLDPGNTGELFF. The CDR3 DNA reads TGCGCCAGCAGCTTGGATCCAGGGAACACCGGGGAGCTGTTTTTT.

This clone was observed a single time. The V and J genes are TRBV5-4 and TRBJ1-2; D remains unclear. CDR3 length equals 16 residues. V shed 3 bases and J shed 4 bases, with 19 bases lying between them. The V gene's germline CDR1 is SGHNT and CDR2 YYREEE (reference sequence). The CDR3 nucleotides read TGTGCCAGCAGCTCCAGAACCCGGACGGAGGTCTATGGCTACACCTTC. Its translation: CASSSRTRTEVYGYTF.

The chain employs TRBV27 and TRBJ1-4; 9 bases agree with TRBD1. Germline CDR1 and CDR2: MNHEY and SMNVEV (reference sequence). With V trimmed by 5 bases and J by 5 bases, 3 bases remained unmatched. The CDR3 extends over 14 amino acids. The CDR3 loop is CASSRQGVNEKLFF. CDR3 sequence (DNA): TGTGCCAGCAGTAGACAGGGGGTGAATGAAAAACTGTTTTTT. The full variable domain, in which reference TRBV27 and TRBJ1-4 provide the parts outside the CDR3, is EAQVTQNPRYLITVTGKKLTVTCSQNMNHEYMSWYRQDPGLGLRQIYYSMNVEVTDKGDVPEGYKVSRKEKRNFPLILESPSPNQTSLYFCASSRQGVNEKLFFGSGTQLSVL.

This clone appeared a single time. V is TRBV5-6 and J is TRBJ1-3, with D perhaps matching TRBD1 (5 bases). The germline V and J ends were trimmed by 4 bases and 2 bases, with 10 bases remaining between them. The CDR3 consists of 14 residues. The germline V gene encodes CDR1 SGHDT and CDR2 YYEEEE. The CDR3, as DNA: TGTGCCAGCAGCCAGAGACAGCCTGGAAACACCATATATTTT. Its protein is CASSQRQPGNTIYF.

The CDR3 reads CAGTSGTGGGPEQYF. The DNA for the CDR3 is TGTGCCGGAACTAGTGGGACAGGGGGCGGGCCCGAGCAGTACTTC. This chain uses TRBV3-1 (or the pseudogene TRBV3-2) with TRBJ2-7; 12 nucleotides match TRBD1. Germline V gene sequence: CDR1 LGHDT, CDR2 YNNKEL (reference sequence). This CDR3 comprises 15 residues. Losses at the gene ends were 11 bases for V and 6 bases for J; bases not matched to a gene: 14.

The J gene is TRBJ1-1, the V gene TRBV19; D call uncertain. V lost 3 bases, J lost 1 base, and 15 bases lay in between. This CDR3 spans 16 amino acids. Germline CDR1 reads LNHDA; CDR2 reads SQIVND (reference sequence). CDR3 DNA sequence: TGTGCCAGTAGTATCCTTCAGGTCACAGCGAACACTGAAGCTTTCTTT. It translates to CASSILQVTANTEAFF.

The chain links TRBV9 to TRBJ2-1, with 7 bases aligning to TRBD1. Germline V gene data show CDR1 as SGDLS and CDR2 as YYNGEE. The V gene end was trimmed by 0 bases and the J gene end by 4 bases; junction bases not matched to a gene: 13. This CDR3 contains 18 residues. CDR3 loop: CASSVVPSEGALYNEQFF. The CDR3 DNA is TGTGCCAGCAGCGTAGTTCCCTCAGAGGGGGCGTTATACAATGAGCAGTTCTTC.

The chain links TRBV12-3 or TRBV12-4 to TRBJ2-1; the match to TRBD2 covers 7 bases. V was pared by 6 bases and J by 10 bases, with 3 bases of the junction left unmatched. The CDR3 totals 11 residues. This chain's CDR3 is CASSGRQEQFF. DNA of the CDR3: TGTGCCAGCAGCGGGAGGCAGGAGCAGTTCTTC.

V usage is TRBV18 and J usage is TRBJ1-5; D is unclear. The germline V gene has CDR1 KGHSH and CDR2 LQKENI. This CDR3 has 13 residues. Deletions cut 5 bases from V and 8 bases from J, with 13 bases between. CDR3 sequence reads: CASSSQFTEPQHF. CDR3 nucleotides: TGTGCCAGCTCATCCCAATTCACGGAGCCCCAGCATTTT. Complete variable domain (other parts from reference TRBV18 and TRBJ1-5): NAGVMQNPRHLVRRRGQEARLRCSPMKGHSHVYWYRQLPEEGLKFMVYLQKENIIDESGMPKERFSAEFPKEGPSILRIQQVVRGDSAAYFCASSSQFTEPQHFGDGTRLSIL.

The chain carries TRBV6-5 and TRBJ1-5, with 7 bases aligning to TRBD1. The CDR3 consists of 13 residues. CDR1 and CDR2 from the germline V gene are MNHEY and SVGAGI. With 8 bases clipped from V and 3 bases from J, the junction kept 4 bases outside the gene matches. The CDR3 region is CASGQENNQPQHF. The CDR3 coding sequence is TGTGCCAGCGGACAGGAGAACAATCAGCCCCAGCATTTT.

This clone is medium-sized (0.01 to 0.1%). The identical CDR3 is also encoded by other nucleotide sequences in the sample. The rearrangement joins TRBV25-1 to TRBJ2-2; D is uncertain. This CDR3 is built from 13 residues. CDR1 is MGHDK, CDR2 SYGVNS, per germline. V dropped 6 bases and J dropped 0 bases, with 5 bases sitting between them. CDR3: CASRTSNTGELFF. The CDR3 DNA reads as TGTGCCAGCAGGACATCGAACACCGGGGAGCTGTTTTTT.

This clone has a count of ten or more. The V gene is TRBV5-4, the J gene TRBJ1-6; unclear D gene. Trimming stripped 4 bases from V and 2 bases from J, with 13 bases between. Germline V gene data show CDR1 as SGHNT and CDR2 as YYREEE (reference sequence). This CDR3 comprises 16 residues. The chain's CDR3 is CASSPMATTYNSPLHF. CDR3 DNA: TGTGCCAGCAGCCCAATGGCGACAACCTATAATTCACCCCTCCACTTT.

This clone was seen once. The chain joins TRBV5-4 to TRBJ1-1; 10 bases line up with TRBD1. Germline assignment: CDR1 SGHNT and CDR2 YYREEE (reference sequence). The CDR3 length is 17 residues. V trimming: 4 bases; J trimming: 4 bases; junction bases outside the gene matches: 13. CDR3 nucleotides: TGTGCCAGCAGCCCCGGGGTGACGGACAGGGGGTTCACTGAAGCTTTCTTT. As protein: CASSPGVTDRGFTEAFF. Based on the CDR3 plus reference TRBV5-4 and TRBJ1-1, the full variable domain is ETGVTQSPTHLIKTRGQQVTLRCSSQSGHNTVSWYQQALGQGPQFIFQYYREEENGRGNFPPRFSGLQFPNYSSELNVNALELDDSALYLCASSPGVTDRGFTEAFFGQGTRLTVV.

DNA for the CDR3: TGTGCCAGCAGCTTGTACACTAGCGGGGAAAACATTCAGTACTTC. It translates to CASSLYTSGENIQYF. V is TRBV6-2 or TRBV6-3 and J is TRBJ2-4, with 10 nucleotides matching TRBD2. Unmatched junction bases numbered 7, after V lost 6 bases and J lost 5 bases. This CDR3 has 15 residues. Germline V lookup: CDR1 MNHEY, CDR2 SVGEGT.

This chain links TRBV6-5 with TRBJ1-5, with D unresolved. The length of the CDR3 is 13 residues. The germline gives CDR1 MNHEY, CDR2 SVGAGI. The V end lost 6 bases, the J end lost 2 bases, and 8 bases lay between the germline ends. The CDR3 DNA reads TGTGCCAGCAGGCCGGCGGGCAATCAGCCCCAGCATTTT. This translates into CASRPAGNQPQHF.

This CDR3 is CASSFEGQGGLRGYTF. In DNA, the CDR3 is TGTGCCAGCAGCTTCGAGGGACAGGGGGGTTTAAGAGGCTACACCTTC. V usage is TRBV27 and J usage is TRBJ1-2, with 11 positions matching TRBD1. V shed 6 bases and J 8 bases; nucleotides not matched to a gene: 14. From germline, CDR1 is MNHEY and CDR2 SMNVEV (reference sequence). The CDR3 totals 16 residues.

The sample holds a few counts of this clone. The CDR3 coding sequence is TGTGCCAGCAGTGAAGATCACAGTGAACCACTTGCGGCTTTCTTT. Its protein is CASSEDHSEPLAAFF. The chain recombines TRBV6-1 with TRBJ1-1; D is unresolved. Germline values: CDR1 MNHNS, CDR2 SASEGT. The CDR3 has 15 residues. The germline V and J ends were trimmed by 1 base and 11 bases, with 20 bases remaining between them.

Here the CDR3 DNA reads TGTGCCAGCAGCCTTACAGGGGGCTTCTCACCCCTCCACTTT. This codes for CASSLTGGFSPLHF. The chain has TRBV14 and TRBJ1-6; 9 bases are a match to TRBD1. Germline V gene data show CDR1 as SGHDN and CDR2 as FVKESK. Unmatched junction bases numbered 5, after V lost 4 bases and J lost 10 bases. This CDR3 region has 14 residues.

This clone was seen a few times. This sequence joins TRBV5-1 and TRBJ2-3, with 8 bases that match TRBD2. The CDR3 is made up of 14 amino acids. J was trimmed by 2 bases and V by 7 bases; bases with no gene match: 6. Germline V CDR1 and CDR2: SGHRS, YFSETQ. CDR3 sequence: CASGRGGSTDTQYF. The CDR3 DNA reads as TGCGCCAGCGGACGCGGGGGGTCCACAGATACGCAGTATTTT.

The J gene is TRBJ2-7, the V gene TRBV9; the match to TRBD1 covers 8 bases. This CDR3 region has 15 residues. V lost 0 bases, J lost 1 base, and 3 bases stayed unmatched. The V gene's germline CDR1 is SGDLS and CDR2 YYNGEE. This chain's CDR3 is CASSVGWTGSYEQYF. The DNA of the CDR3 is TGTGCCAGCAGCGTAGGTTGGACAGGGTCCTACGAGCAGTACTTC.

V usage is TRBV7-9 and J usage is TRBJ2-2, with 9 nucleotides matching TRBD2. Looked up from germline, CDR1 is SEHNR and CDR2 is FQNEAQ (reference sequence). This CDR3 contains 16 residues. V lost 5 bases to trimming and J lost 10 bases; unmatched junction nucleotides: 14. CDR3 amino acids: CASSESSGGLGAELFF. For the CDR3, the DNA is TGTGCCAGCAGCGAGAGTAGCGGGGGCCTCGGCGCGGAGCTGTTTTTT.

This chain connects TRBV6-2 or TRBV6-3 to TRBJ1-1, with D unclear. The germline V and J ends were trimmed by 0 bases and 8 bases, with 10 bases remaining between them. Germline V gene data show CDR1 as MNHEY and CDR2 as SVGEGT. The CDR3 is made up of 13 amino acids. The CDR3 spells CASSYSPSREAFF. The DNA for the CDR3 is TGTGCCAGCAGTTACTCCCCGTCCCGGGAAGCTTTCTTT.

The rearrangement joins TRBV7-2 to TRBJ1-2; D is possibly TRBD1 (5 bases). The CDR3 contains 13 residues. The germline gives CDR1 SGHTA, CDR2 FQGNSA. The V end lost 8 bases, the J end lost 5 bases, and 15 bases lay between the germline ends. The CDR3 here is CASRGSGTYGYTF. The DNA of the CDR3 is TGTGCCAGCCGAGGGTCAGGGACTTATGGCTACACCTTC.

The chain combines TRBV15 with TRBJ1-1, with 9 bases lining up with TRBD1. CDR1 and CDR2 (germline): LNHNV, YYDKDF (reference sequence). V was clipped by 4 bases and J by 4 bases; unmatched bases: 13. The CDR3 consists of 17 residues. The CDR3 DNA follows: TGTGCCACCAGCAAGATTGGGACAGGGCCCTTCATCACTGAAGCTTTCTTT. Encoded protein: CATSKIGTGPFITEAFF.

The chain links TRBV4-3 to TRBJ1-2, with 10 nucleotides matching TRBD1. Germline CDR1 LGHNA, CDR2 YSLEER. CDR3 size: 15 residues. The trim removed 4 bases at V and 4 bases at J, leaving 6 bases unmatched. The CDR3 sequence is CASSLGQGDLYGYTF. The CDR3 nucleotides are TGCGCCAGCAGCCTCGGACAGGGGGACCTCTATGGCTACACCTTC.

The rearrangement joins TRBV15 to TRBJ1-4; no reliable D call. Trimming removed 0 bases from V and 16 bases from J, with 15 bases in between. This CDR3 region has 13 residues. From germline, CDR1 is LNHNV and CDR2 YYDKDF (reference sequence). The CDR3 region is CATSRDGSRFQFF. The CDR3 DNA follows: TGTGCCACCAGCAGAGATGGTTCGAGGTTCCAGTTTTTT. The entire variable domain, with the rest obtained from reference TRBV15 and TRBJ1-4, is as follows: DAMVIQNPRYQVTQFGKPVTLSCSQTLNHNVMYWYQQKSSQAPKLLFHYYDKDFNNEADTPDNFQSRRPNTSFCFLDIRSPGLGDTAMYLCATSRDGSRFQFFGSGTQLSVL.

This clone was recorded once. The chain employs TRBV27 and TRBJ1-2, with D maybe TRBD1 (5 bases). Looked up from germline, CDR1 is MNHEY and CDR2 is SMNVEV (reference sequence). V shed 6 bases and J shed 3 bases, with 14 bases lying between them. CDR3 length: 14 amino acids. The CDR3 DNA reads as TGTGCCAGCAGGGGCCCGGGGGGGGACTATGGCTACACCTTC. Its translation is CASRGPGGDYGYTF.

The chain uses TRBV10-3 and TRBJ1-1, with 8 bases identical to TRBD1. CDR1 is ENHRY, CDR2 SYGVKD, per germline. V shed 7 bases, J shed 4 bases, and the junction held 8 bases outside the gene matches. The CDR3 consists of 14 residues. The DNA of the CDR3 is TGTGCCATCACCTCGAGGCAGGGGGCCACTGAAGCTTTCTTT. Translation: CAITSRQGATEAFF.

This clone came up a few times. V gene TRBV12-5 combines with J gene TRBJ2-1; TRBD1 matches 8 bases. With V trimmed by 6 bases and J by 7 bases, 11 bases remained unmatched. CDR1 and CDR2 from the germline V gene are LGHNT and FRNRAP. The CDR3 loop spans 15 amino acids. The CDR3 region is CASGPPGQGWNEQFF. CDR3 nucleotides: TGTGCTAGTGGCCCCCCCGGACAGGGTTGGAATGAGCAGTTCTTC.

This sequence joins TRBV5-7 and TRBJ1-1; D is uncertain. TRBV5-7 belongs to the ORF category, with a function that is uncertain. This CDR3 is 16 amino acids long. V was cut by 4 bases and J by 2 bases, with 18 bases left in between. The CDR3 is CASSLTRRVRNTEAFF. Here the CDR3 DNA reads TGTGCCAGCAGCCTAACTCGACGGGTCCGAAACACTGAAGCTTTCTTT.